Following are 20 T cell receptor beta chains from one sample sequenced in a study of blood T cell repertoires in COVID-19. The assay was immunoSEQ multiplex PCR, and TCRdb's table has in-frame clones only and misses some. This table has tens of thousands of clones, 85% to 90% appearing once. The specimen sequenced was peripheral blood. These receptors originate from a woman of 80 years or more with COVID-19, enrolled during active disease.

V and J are TRBV30 and TRBJ1-1; D gene ambiguous. CDR1 GTSNPN and CDR2 SVGIG come from the germline V gene (reference sequence). This CDR3 has 10 amino acids. V was trimmed by 8 bases and J by 1 base, leaving 5 bases between them. The CDR3 sequence is CAGRNTEAFF. The CDR3 region has the DNA TGTGCCGGGCGGAACACTGAAGCTTTCTTT.

This rearrangement joins TRBV7-6 to TRBJ2-3; possible D gene TRBD2, 6 bases. V lost 0 bases and J lost 1, with 14 bases in between. There are 17 residues in the CDR3. Germline CDR1 and CDR2: SGHVS and FNYEAQ. CDR3: CASSLAFARGGTDTQYF. The DNA for the CDR3 is TGTGCCAGCAGCTTAGCGTTTGCGCGGGGCGGCACAGATACGCAGTATTTT.

The gene calls are TRBV6-6 and TRBJ1-2; 8 nucleotides line up with TRBD1. This CDR3 is built from 15 residues. Unmatched junction bases numbered 11, after V lost 6 bases and J lost 5 bases. From germline, CDR1 is MNHNY and CDR2 SVGAGI (reference sequence). CDR3 amino acids: CASRTGQGGVYGYTF. DNA for the CDR3: TGTGCCAGCAGAACCGGACAGGGCGGTGTTTATGGCTACACCTTC.

The genes are TRBV9 and TRBJ1-1; TRBD1 aligns across 9 bases. Germline-derived CDR1 and CDR2 are SGDLS and YYNGEE. Trimming took 2 bases from V and 6 from J; bases not matched to a gene: 8. This CDR3 has 15 amino acids. CDR3 sequence reads: CASSVSGQGLAEAFF. CDR3 coding DNA: TGTGCCAGCAGCGTGTCGGGACAGGGCTTAGCTGAAGCTTTCTTT.

This clone has only one observation. The chain has TRBV3-1 (or the pseudogene TRBV3-2) and TRBJ1-2; TRBD1 matches at 7 bases. V gave up 4 bases and J gave up 0 bases; unmatched junction bases: 2. The germline V gene encodes CDR1 LGHDT and CDR2 YNNKEL (reference sequence). This CDR3 is built from 14 residues. The CDR3 is CASSPGGPNYGYTF. In nucleotides, the CDR3 is TGTGCCAGCAGCCCAGGGGGGCCTAACTATGGCTACACCTTC.

The V call is TRBV4-1, the J call TRBJ1-1; D might be TRBD1 (6 bases). V shed 1 base and J shed 0 bases, with 12 bases lying between them. The CDR3 length is 16 residues. Germline values: CDR1 MGHRA, CDR2 YSYEKL. CDR3 bases: TGCGCCAGCAGCCAAGGCGCAGGGGTAATGAACACTGAAGCTTTCTTT. It yields the protein CASSQGAGVMNTEAFF.

Only one count was recorded for this clone. The chain carries TRBV5-1 and TRBJ2-5, with 16 bases identical to TRBD2. The CDR3 spans 17 residues. V was clipped by 4 bases and J by 1 base; unmatched bases: 4. Per germline, CDR1 SGHRS and CDR2 YFSETQ. For the CDR3, the DNA is TGCGCCAGCAGCGTGGGACTAGCGGGAGGGGGCCAAGAGACCCAGTACTTC. This translates into CASSVGLAGGGQETQYF.

J is TRBJ1-2 and V is TRBV2, with 7 positions matching TRBD1. The CDR3 runs to 14 residues. The germline V gene encodes CDR1 SNHLY and CDR2 FYNNEI. J was trimmed by 4 bases and V by 5 bases; bases with no gene match: 7. The CDR3 is CASSPLQGSYGYTF. Here the CDR3 DNA reads TGTGCCAGCAGTCCACTACAGGGGAGCTATGGCTACACCTTC.

V is TRBV19 and J is TRBJ1-2; 8 nucleotides agree with TRBD1. Germline V gene data show CDR1 as LNHDA and CDR2 as SQIVND (reference sequence). This CDR3 comprises 15 residues. The V and J ends lost 5 bases and 7 bases, in that order; junction bases with no gene match: 12. This CDR3 reads CASSSRQGWARGYTF. The DNA for the CDR3 is TGTGCCAGTAGTTCTCGACAGGGGTGGGCTCGTGGCTACACCTTC.

This clone was detected only a few times. In nucleotides, the CDR3 is TGCGCCAGCATGGGCCAGGGGAACGAGCAGTACTTC. Translation: CASMGQGNEQYF. The genes are TRBV5-1 and TRBJ2-7; D perhaps matches TRBD1 (6 bases). The germline V gene encodes CDR1 SGHRS and CDR2 YFSETQ. This CDR3 contains 12 residues. The V end lost 6 bases, the J end lost 5 bases, and 12 bases lay between the germline ends.

The chain recombines TRBV3-1 (or the pseudogene TRBV3-2) with TRBJ1-1; D gene unclear. V gave up 4 bases and J gave up 11 bases, with 11 bases separating them. Per germline, CDR1 LGHDT and CDR2 YNNKEL (reference sequence). The CDR3 is 11 residues long. The DNA of the CDR3 is TGTGCCAGCAGCCGAGGGAATAACGCTTTCTTT. Protein product: CASSRGNNAFF.

V is TRBV21-1 and J is TRBJ2-1; the table's D call, TRBD2, has no DNA check behind it. TRBV21-1 has pseudogene status. The CDR3 loop spans 19 amino acids. DNA for the CDR3: TGTGCCAGCAGCACTCCGGGACTAGCGGGGAGCAGCTCCTACAATGAGCAGTTCTTC. Protein sequence: CASSTPGLAGSSSYNEQFF.

This clone showed up just once. The chain uses TRBV6-5 and TRBJ2-3, with D possibly matching TRBD2 (6 bases). CDR1 is MNHEY and CDR2 is SVGAGI in the germline V gene. This CDR3 has 15 amino acids. The germline V and J ends were trimmed by 1 base and 4 bases, with 12 bases remaining between them. CDR3 protein: CASSYFFGSPDTQYF. In DNA, the CDR3 is TGTGCCAGCAGTTACTTTTTCGGGAGTCCAGATACGCAGTATTTT.

This sequence joins TRBV6-2 or TRBV6-3 and TRBJ2-5; D is perhaps TRBD2 (6 bases). The CDR3 spans 15 residues. CDR1 MNHEY and CDR2 SVGEGT come from the germline V gene. V lost 3 bases and J 4 bases, leaving 15 bases between the germline ends. The CDR3 DNA reads TGTGCCAGCAGTTATAGGCTTCAGGGAGGAGAGACCCAGTACTTC. Its translation: CASSYRLQGGETQYF.

V and J are TRBV6-6 and TRBJ2-4; 14 bases line up with TRBD2. Germline trimming cut 5 bases from V and 0 bases from J; bases unmatched to any gene: 3. CDR3 length: 17 residues. CDR1 and CDR2 from the germline V gene are MNHNY and SVGAGI (reference sequence). The CDR3: CASSRGTSGRAKNIQYF. In DNA, the CDR3 is TGTGCCAGCAGTCGAGGGACTAGCGGGAGAGCCAAAAACATTCAGTACTTC.

The V and J genes are TRBV2 and TRBJ1-2; 7 bases are a match to TRBD1. The CDR3 has 14 amino acids. Germline V lookup: CDR1 SNHLY, CDR2 FYNNEI. Trimming took 6 bases from V and 6 from J; bases not matched to a gene: 10. CDR3 region: CASRSPDRDHGYTF. The CDR3 nucleotides read TGTGCCAGCAGGTCCCCTGACAGGGACCATGGCTACACCTTC.

The rearrangement links TRBV6-1 to TRBJ2-7; the D gene is possibly TRBD2 (6 bases). V shed 6 bases and J shed 0 bases, with 15 bases lying between them. Per germline, CDR1 MNHNS and CDR2 SASEGT. The CDR3 covers 15 residues. Written as DNA, the CDR3 is TGTGCCAGCAGCTTAGCGGCCCAGAGCTCCTACGAGCAGTACTTC. Translating gives CASSLAAQSSYEQYF.

The genes are TRBV18 and TRBJ1-4, with TRBD1 matching 7 bases. The ends lost 1 base at V and 8 bases at J; junction bases unmatched: 1. The CDR3 covers 13 residues. The germline gives CDR1 KGHSH, CDR2 LQKENI. CDR3 region: CASSPLRGEKLFF. CDR3 nucleotide sequence: TGTGCCAGCTCACCACTCAGGGGGGAAAAACTGTTTTTT.

This sequence joins TRBV14 and TRBJ2-1; 11 bases are a match to TRBD2. Germline-derived CDR1 and CDR2 are SGHDN and FVKESK. Trimming took 4 bases from V and 1 from J; bases not matched to a gene: 15. The CDR3 loop spans 20 amino acids. The CDR3: CASSPLRGSGRAGSYNEQFF. The CDR3 bases are TGTGCCAGCAGCCCCCTCCGAGGTAGCGGGAGGGCCGGGTCCTACAATGAGCAGTTCTTC.

The rearrangement uses TRBV10-1 and TRBJ1-4; a weak D match, TRBD1 (5 bases). The CDR3 has 15 amino acids. The V gene's germline CDR1 is WNHNN and CDR2 SYGVQD (reference sequence). Deletions cut 3 bases from V and 4 bases from J, with 12 bases between. The CDR3 bases are TGCGCCAGCAGTGACGGCGGGACGGGTAATGAAAAACTGTTTTTT. Protein sequence: CASSDGGTGNEKLFF.